The 25 T cell receptor beta chains below come from one sample, sequenced in a study of somatic mutations in cytotoxic T cells in rheumatoid arthritis. The repertoire was sequenced with immunoSEQ multiplex PCR; TCRdb's copy has only in-frame clones and lacks some. The table lists approximately 14,000 clones, roughly 75% of them singletons. Sequenced sample: CD8+ T cells sorted from blood. These receptors all come from an adult with rheumatoid arthritis.

The chain carries TRBV28 and TRBJ2-1, with a tentative D call TRBD2 (5 bases). The germline V gene encodes CDR1 MDHEN and CDR2 SYDVKM. V gave up 5 bases and J gave up 3 bases, with 14 bases separating them. The CDR3 is made up of 15 amino acids. The CDR3 loop is CASSPRGSSYNEQFF. DNA of the CDR3: TGTGCCAGCAGTCCTCGGGGTAGCAGCTACAATGAGCAGTTCTTC.

The rearrangement uses TRBV11-2 and TRBJ2-4; 9 nucleotides match TRBD2. Trimming took 4 bases from V and 7 from J; bases not matched to a gene: 5. Germline-derived CDR1 and CDR2 are SGHAT and FQNNGV. This CDR3 spans 14 amino acids. The CDR3 coding sequence is TGTGCCAGCAGCTCGGGACTAGCTTGGAACATTCAGTACTTC. Translation gives CASSSGLAWNIQYF. Combining the CDR3 with reference TRBV11-2 and TRBJ2-4 gives the whole variable domain EAGVAQSPRYKIIEKRQSVAFWCNPISGHATLYWYQQILGQGPKLLIQFQNNGVVDDSQLPKDRFSAERLKGVDSTLKIQPAKLEDSAVYLCASSSGLAWNIQYFGAGTRLSVL.

This clone is large (0.1 to 1%). This CDR3 reads CASSAGEGGSPLHF. The CDR3, as DNA: TGTGCCAGCAGTGCAGGGGAAGGAGGTTCACCCCTCCACTTT. The chain recombines TRBV6-1 with TRBJ1-6; D perhaps matches TRBD1 (6 bases). V shed 4 bases and J shed 9 bases, with 13 bases lying between them. Germline values: CDR1 MNHNS, CDR2 SASEGT. This CDR3 spans 14 amino acids.

This clone came up a few times. This chain uses TRBV2 with TRBJ2-2, with D unresolved. Germline values: CDR1 SNHLY, CDR2 FYNNEI. This CDR3 comprises 13 residues. The germline V and J ends were trimmed by 10 bases and 5 bases, with 14 bases remaining between them. DNA for the CDR3: TGTGCCACCTCGTGGGGAAGAACCGGGGAGCTGTTTTTT. Translated, it gives CATSWGRTGELFF.

The V and J genes are TRBV4-2 and TRBJ2-1; no reliable D call. Trimming left V 4 bases short and J 5 bases short, with 9 bases between. The germline V gene has CDR1 LGHNA and CDR2 YNFKEQ. CDR3 length: 13 residues. CDR3 nucleotides: TGTGCCAGCAGCCTGCATTCAAACAATGAGCAGTTCTTC. Its protein is CASSLHSNNEQFF.

V gene TRBV27 combines with J gene TRBJ2-7; 7 positions agree with TRBD1. Trimming at V came to 5 bases and at J to 4 bases, leaving 14 bases not matched to a gene. This CDR3 has 16 amino acids. CDR1 is MNHEY and CDR2 is SMNVEV in the germline V gene (reference sequence). CDR3 residues: CASSTPNRDSLYEQYF. The CDR3 DNA sequence: TGTGCCAGCAGTACCCCCAACCGGGACAGCCTATACGAGCAGTACTTC.

The J gene is TRBJ2-2, the V gene TRBV5-1; D gene uncertain. The CDR3 extends over 15 amino acids. Germline V gives CDR1 SGHRS, CDR2 YFSETQ. V was cut by 1 base and J by 3 bases, with 10 bases left in between. As DNA, the CDR3 is TGCGCCAGCAGCTTGTTGGGCTCCCACACCGGGGAGCTGTTTTTT. This encodes CASSLLGSHTGELFF.

The chain employs TRBV7-9 and TRBJ2-3; TRBD1 is a possible D gene (5 bases). V lost 5 bases to trimming and J lost 2 bases, with 11 bases between them. The CDR3 is made up of 14 amino acids. The germline gives CDR1 SEHNR, CDR2 FQNEAQ (reference sequence). CDR3 nucleotide sequence: TGTGCCAGCAGCGCAGGACACCTCACAGATACGCAGTATTTT. The encoded protein is CASSAGHLTDTQYF.

The V call is TRBV23-1, the J call TRBJ2-6, with 9 bases identical to TRBD1. TRBV23-1 is placed among ORFs of uncertain function. The CDR3 totals 17 residues. J was trimmed by 3 bases and V by 7 bases; bases with no gene match: 10. This CDR3 reads CASNELTGGDGANVLTF. In DNA form, the CDR3 reads TGCGCCAGCAACGAGCTGACAGGGGGAGATGGGGCCAACGTCCTGACTTTC.

Here the CDR3 DNA reads TGTGCCAGCAGCCAAGCGGGGCTAGCGGGGCCACAAGAGACCCAGTACTTC. It yields the protein CASSQAGLAGPQETQYF. The V gene is TRBV7-9, the J gene TRBJ2-5; 9 nucleotides line up with TRBD2. The germline gives CDR1 SEHNR, CDR2 FQNEAQ (reference sequence). CDR3 length equals 17 residues. V was pared by 5 bases and J by 2 bases, with 12 bases of the junction left unmatched.

This chain connects TRBV7-2 to TRBJ1-2; a weak D match, TRBD1 (5 bases). CDR3 length equals 16 residues. V was shortened by 0 bases and J by 0 bases, with 11 bases between the two germline ends. Germline assignment: CDR1 SGHTA and CDR2 FQGNSA. The CDR3 coding sequence is TGTGCCAGCAGCTTAGCGCGGGGGGAGCCTAACTATGGCTACACCTTC. Translation: CASSLARGEPNYGYTF.

This clone has only a few counts. The chain employs TRBV6-5 and TRBJ2-1; D is unresolved. Trimming removed 6 bases from V and 10 bases from J, with 10 bases in between. The CDR3 runs to 11 residues. Germline V CDR1 and CDR2: MNHEY, SVGAGI. The CDR3 DNA reads as TGTGCCAGCAGCCTCGAAGGGGAGCAGTTCTTC. Residues: CASSLEGEQFF.

The V and J genes are TRBV7-6 and TRBJ1-1; D might be TRBD1 (5 bases). Trimming left V 1 base short and J 4 bases short, with 13 bases between. The CDR3 covers 15 residues. The germline V gene encodes CDR1 SGHVS and CDR2 FNYEAQ. The CDR3 coding sequence is TGTGCCAGCAGCTTAGTCGCGGGCGGGGGCACTGAAGCTTTCTTT. Protein sequence: CASSLVAGGGTEAFF.

The chain is built from TRBV29-1 and TRBJ2-7; 7 bases align to TRBD1. Germline lookup yields CDR1 SQVTM and CDR2 ANQGSEA. The V and J ends lost 5 bases and 0 bases, in that order; junction bases with no gene match: 7. CDR3 length: 14 residues. CDR3 nucleotides: TGCAGCGTTAACCGGGACAGCCCCTCCTACGAGCAGTACTTC. It codes for CSVNRDSPSYEQYF.

As for this clone: A junction boundary mismatches the germline segment, possibly from a read error. The genes are TRBV6-6 and TRBJ2-7, with a tentative D call TRBD1 (6 bases). Germline CDR1 MNHNY, CDR2 SVGAGI (reference sequence). There are 15 residues in the CDR3. CDR3 nucleotides: TGTGCCAGCAATTACCGGGACACAGGCGGCTACGAGCAGTACTTC. This encodes CASNYRDTGGYEQYF.

This chain uses TRBV9 with TRBJ1-5; D is ambiguous. Germline CDR1 SGDLS, CDR2 YYNGEE. Between the trimmed V and J ends, which lost 0 bases and 6 bases, there was a span of 10 bases. The CDR3 is made up of 14 amino acids. CDR3 protein: CASSVDLGGQPQHF. CDR3 nucleotide sequence: TGTGCCAGCAGCGTAGATTTGGGAGGTCAGCCCCAGCATTTT. The whole variable domain, remainder taken from reference TRBV9 and TRBJ1-5, is DSGVTQTPKHLITATGQRVTLRCSPRSGDLSVYWYQQSLDQGLQFLIQYYNGEERAKGNILERFSAQQFPDLHSELNLSSLELGDSALYFCASSVDLGGQPQHFGDGTRLSIL.

The chain employs TRBV9 and TRBJ2-1, with TRBD2 matching over 7 bases. CDR1 is SGDLS and CDR2 is YYNGEE in the germline V gene. The V segment lost 0 bases and the J segment 3 bases; nucleotides outside the gene matches: 3. This CDR3 region has 15 residues. CDR3 sequence: CASSVGGSYYNEQFF. The CDR3 DNA is TGTGCCAGCAGCGTAGGCGGGAGTTACTACAATGAGCAGTTCTTC.

V is TRBV5-4 and J is TRBJ2-2; perhaps TRBD1 as D (6 bases). This CDR3 is 14 amino acids long. The germline gives CDR1 SGHNT, CDR2 YYREEE (reference sequence). Trimming cost V 3 bases and J 1 base, with 7 bases left between them. Here the CDR3 DNA reads TGTGCCAGCAGCTCGACAGGGAACACCGGGGAGCTGTTTTTT. This encodes CASSSTGNTGELFF. The complete variable domain, with remaining parts taken from reference TRBV5-4 and TRBJ2-2, reads ETGVTQSPTHLIKTRGQQVTLRCSSQSGHNTVSWYQQALGQGPQFIFQYYREEENGRGNFPPRFSGLQFPNYSSELNVNALELDDSALYLCASSSTGNTGELFFGEGSRLTVL.

The chain links TRBV6-6 to TRBJ1-2; D is unresolved. V lost 0 bases to trimming and J lost 8 bases, with 13 bases between them. The CDR3 totals 14 residues. Looked up from germline, CDR1 is MNHNY and CDR2 is SVGAGI (reference sequence). The CDR3 loop reads CASSYSNPLKGYTF. In DNA form, the CDR3 reads TGTGCCAGCAGTTACTCGAATCCCCTTAAGGGCTACACCTTC.

V gene TRBV5-1 combines with J gene TRBJ2-3; 8 bases map to TRBD2. The CDR3 is made up of 17 amino acids. V lost 0 bases to trimming and J lost 0 bases; unmatched junction nucleotides: 6. Germline assignment: CDR1 SGHRS and CDR2 YFSETQ. This CDR3 reads CASSLAGTRSSTDTQYF. DNA of the CDR3: TGCGCCAGCAGCTTGGCCGGGACTAGATCTAGCACAGATACGCAGTATTTT.

This clone was picked up a small number of times. The chain links TRBV4-2 to TRBJ2-7; 10 bases line up with TRBD1. In germline, CDR1 is LGHNA, CDR2 YNFKEQ. The CDR3 spans 16 residues. V trimming: 4 bases; J trimming: 2 bases; junction bases outside the gene matches: 8. CDR3 protein: CASSPTGGEVAYEQYF. CDR3 DNA: TGTGCCAGCAGCCCGACAGGGGGCGAGGTAGCCTACGAGCAGTACTTC.

The rearrangement joins TRBV9 to TRBJ2-1; weak D call: TRBD2 (5 bases). Germline V gives CDR1 SGDLS, CDR2 YYNGEE. The CDR3 extends over 13 amino acids. Between the trimmed V and J ends, which lost 0 bases and 10 bases, there was a span of 11 bases. CDR3 in DNA: TGTGCCAGCAGCGTAGATTCGGGGTCGGAGCAGTTCTTC. It specifies CASSVDSGSEQFF.

The genes are TRBV4-2 and TRBJ2-3; 10 bases align to TRBD2. The germline V gene encodes CDR1 LGHNA and CDR2 YNFKEQ. J gave up 1 base and V 0 bases, and 1 base lay outside the gene matches. The CDR3 contains 16 residues. In nucleotides, the CDR3 is TGTGCCAGCAGCCAAGATCTAGCGGGGGGCACAGATACGCAGTATTTT. It specifies CASSQDLAGGTDTQYF.

The table lists this clone with a count of one. The rearrangement joins TRBV27 to TRBJ1-3; D is undetermined. The CDR3 contains 14 residues. The germline gives CDR1 MNHEY, CDR2 SMNVEV (reference sequence). V dropped 7 bases and J dropped 0 bases, with 10 bases sitting between them. For the CDR3, the DNA is TGTGCCAGCAAGCTGCTCTCCTCTGGAAACACCATATATTTT. It translates to CASKLLSSGNTIYF.

The chain is built from TRBV6-5 and TRBJ1-2; D gene uncertain. The CDR3 is made up of 14 amino acids. V was shortened by 4 bases and J by 0 bases, with 9 bases between the two germline ends. In germline, CDR1 is MNHEY, CDR2 SVGAGI. DNA of the CDR3: TGTGCCAGCAGTTGGCAGGCAACTAACTATGGCTACACCTTC. Its translation is CASSWQATNYGYTF.